A single sample gave rise to the 28 T cell receptor beta chains below, sequenced in a study of monozygotic twins with inflammatory bowel disease. TCRdb reanalyzed the 5' RACE reads, giving one entry per CDR3 protein sequence and no DNA. The sample holds around 210,000 distinct CDR3 sequences. The material sequenced was blood. The receptor set was obtained from a human donor with ulcerative colitis or Crohn's disease, or a healthy co-twin of an affected twin (not recorded which).

The chain has TRBV20-1 and TRBJ2-1; TCRdb's D call of TRBD1 is untestable without DNA. The germline gives CDR1 DFQATT, CDR2 SNEGSKA (reference sequence). The CDR3 loop spans 15 amino acids. Here the CDR3 reads CSARKKAGPYNEQFF.

V usage is TRBV20-1 and J usage is TRBJ2-2; TCRdb returns TRBD2, unconfirmable since there is no DNA. CDR3 length: 18 amino acids. CDR1 DFQATT and CDR2 SNEGSKA come from the germline V gene (reference sequence). CDR3 loop: CSARVPLGAGGAAGELFF.

V and J are TRBV7-3 and TRBJ1-1; the TCRdb D gene call, TRBD1, has no DNA to confirm it. Looked up from germline, CDR1 is SGHTA and CDR2 is FQGTGA. This CDR3 contains 17 residues. CDR3 protein: CASSATGGGIGYTEAFF. Full variable domain (missing parts from reference TRBV7-3 and TRBJ1-1): GAGVSQTPSNKVTEKGKYVELRCDPISGHTALYWYRQSLGQGPEFLIYFQGTGAADDSGLPNDRFFAVRPEGSVSTLKIQRTERGDSAVYLCASSATGGGIGYTEAFFGQGTRLTVV.

V usage is TRBV5-1 and J usage is TRBJ2-7; TCRdb gives TRBD1 as the D gene, but with no DNA this cannot be confirmed. CDR3 size: 16 residues. The germline V gene has CDR1 SGHRS and CDR2 YFSETQ. CDR3 in amino acids: CASSLTGTGGKGEQYF.

This chain links TRBV15 with TRBJ2-1; TCRdb returns TRBD1, unconfirmable since there is no DNA. The V gene's germline CDR1 is LNHNV and CDR2 YYDKDF (reference sequence). The CDR3 is 16 residues long. The CDR3: CATSRDRVASRDEQFF.

The chain employs TRBV2 and TRBJ2-2. Germline V gene data show CDR1 as SNHLY and CDR2 as FYNNEI. The CDR3 runs to 15 residues. The CDR3 here is CASRVRQVNTGELFF.

The rearrangement joins TRBV5-1 to TRBJ2-7. This CDR3 contains 14 residues. Looked up from germline, CDR1 is SGHRS and CDR2 is YFSETQ. CDR3 sequence: CASSSGTDSYEQYF.

This chain links TRBV5-1 with TRBJ2-7. Per the germline V gene, CDR1 is SGHRS and CDR2 is YFSETQ. This CDR3 spans 13 amino acids. CDR3 sequence reads: CASSLLGSNEQYF.

This sequence joins TRBV11-2 and TRBJ2-1; TCRdb outputs TRBD2, but without DNA this stays unchecked. CDR1 is SGHAT, CDR2 FQNNGV, per germline. CDR3 size: 15 residues. The CDR3 sequence is CASSLVTGGLNEQFF.

The rearrangement uses TRBV6-5 and TRBJ2-7. This CDR3 is 13 amino acids long. The germline V gene has CDR1 MNHEY and CDR2 SVGAGI. The CDR3 region is CASSYSMIDEQYF.

This chain connects TRBV30 to TRBJ2-3; the D gene TCRdb calls, TRBD1, cannot be checked with no DNA. Germline lookup yields CDR1 GTSNPN and CDR2 SVGIG (reference sequence). The CDR3 contains 15 residues. Here the CDR3 reads CAWSVAGAPTDTQYF. Using reference TRBV30 and TRBJ2-3 for the parts outside the CDR3, the full variable domain is SQTIHQWPATLVQPVGSPLSLECTVEGTSNPNLYWYRQAAGRGLQLLFYSVGIGQISSEVPQNLSASRPQDRQFILSSKKLLLSDSGFYLCAWSVAGAPTDTQYFGPGTRLTVL.

V gene TRBV12-3 or TRBV12-4 combines with J gene TRBJ2-7; TCRdb lists TRBD1, though no DNA is available to test this call. The CDR3 spans 14 residues. The chain's CDR3 is CASSLGGGTGEQYF.

The chain combines TRBV4-1 with TRBJ2-7; without DNA, the TCRdb call of TRBD1 cannot be checked. Germline loops: CDR1 MGHRA, CDR2 YSYEKL. The CDR3 has 16 residues. CDR3 sequence: CASSQDRDSPTYEQYF.

The gene calls are TRBV20-1 and TRBJ2-7; TCRdb names TRBD1, which stays unverified in the absence of DNA. This CDR3 comprises 15 residues. The germline gives CDR1 DFQATT, CDR2 SNEGSKA (reference sequence). The CDR3 protein is CSARDRGQGSYEQYF.

The V call is TRBV5-4, the J call TRBJ2-7. The CDR3 spans 13 residues. Per germline, CDR1 SGHNT and CDR2 YYREEE (reference sequence). This CDR3 is CASSSGPGDEQYF. The variable domain in full, completed from reference TRBV5-4 and TRBJ2-7, reads ETGVTQSPTHLIKTRGQQVTLRCSSQSGHNTVSWYQQALGQGPQFIFQYYREEENGRGNFPPRFSGLQFPNYSSELNVNALELDDSALYLCASSSGPGDEQYFGPGTRLTVT.

This rearrangement joins TRBV5-1 to TRBJ2-2; TCRdb names TRBD2, which stays unverified in the absence of DNA. The CDR3 has 15 amino acids. Germline loops: CDR1 SGHRS, CDR2 YFSETQ. The CDR3 region is CASRLAEMNTGELFF.

The chain uses TRBV29-1 and TRBJ2-7; TCRdb returns TRBD1, unconfirmable since there is no DNA. Germline assignment: CDR1 SQVTM and CDR2 ANQGSEA. The CDR3 contains 11 residues. The CDR3 loop reads CSVARANEQYF.

The rearrangement links TRBV11-2 to TRBJ2-5; the TRBD2 assignment by TCRdb is unverifiable without DNA. The CDR3 has 17 residues. Germline loops: CDR1 SGHAT, CDR2 FQNNGV. CDR3: CASSFYNGRPTGETQYF.

This chain's CDR3 is CASSYAGSNEKLFF. The genes are TRBV6-6 and TRBJ1-4; TCRdb proposes TRBD1, but this gene call is untestable without DNA. The CDR3 totals 14 residues. Germline V gene data show CDR1 as MNHNY and CDR2 as SVGAGI (reference sequence).

This CDR3 reads CASSFSGTTTGELFF. The rearrangement uses TRBV5-1 and TRBJ2-2; checking the TCRdb D call of TRBD1 is not possible without DNA. This CDR3 has 15 amino acids. Germline V gene lookup returns CDR1 SGHRS and CDR2 YFSETQ.

The V and J genes are TRBV2 and TRBJ1-5; TCRdb outputs TRBD1, but without DNA this stays unchecked. The CDR3 spans 13 residues. CDR1 is SNHLY, CDR2 FYNNEI, per germline. The CDR3 is CASSRGSNQPQHF.

V usage is TRBV29-1 and J usage is TRBJ2-5; TCRdb gives TRBD2 as the D gene, but with no DNA this cannot be confirmed. Germline values: CDR1 SQVTM, CDR2 ANQGSEA. The CDR3 contains 12 residues. The CDR3 loop is CSVVGSGETQYF.

V gene TRBV12-3 or TRBV12-4 combines with J gene TRBJ2-5; the TCRdb call, TRBD1, lacks DNA for checking. CDR3 length: 16 residues. The CDR3 region is CASSLGRGGPIETQYF.

This chain connects TRBV5-1 to TRBJ2-1; with no DNA, the TCRdb D assignment of TRBD1 cannot be verified. The V gene's germline CDR1 is SGHRS and CDR2 YFSETQ. CDR3 length equals 17 residues. CDR3 residues: CASSSSRGGSLYNEQFF.

This chain links TRBV7-8 with TRBJ2-2; the TCRdb D gene call, TRBD1, has no DNA to confirm it. Germline-derived CDR1 and CDR2 are SGHVS and FQNEAQ. The CDR3 loop spans 17 amino acids. The CDR3 loop is CASSAGSGALNTGELFF.

The chain combines TRBV5-6 with TRBJ2-6; TCRdb selects TRBD1, and the lack of DNA leaves this call unchecked. Germline V gives CDR1 SGHDT, CDR2 YYEEEE. The CDR3 consists of 16 residues. The CDR3 spells CASSTGQTSGANVLTF.

This chain uses TRBV7-2 with TRBJ2-2; TCRdb calls TRBD1, which cannot be checked without DNA. Germline CDR1 and CDR2: SGHTA and FQGNSA. The length of the CDR3 is 16 residues. CDR3 residues: CASSLAQGAGTGELFF.

This sequence joins TRBV5-1 and TRBJ2-7; TCRdb calls TRBD1, which cannot be checked without DNA. CDR1 SGHRS and CDR2 YFSETQ come from the germline V gene. The CDR3 is 13 residues long. CDR3 in amino acids: CASSVGQTYEQYF.